Shown below are 16 T cell receptor beta chains from a single sample sequenced in a study of spatial heterogeneity in lung cancer. TCRdb used MiXCR to reprocess the 5' RACE reads, holding one entry per CDR3 protein. Of under 45,000 distinct CDR3 sequences listed, just over 7.5% were seen once; the top ten hold approximately 9.8%. Specified time point: blood at routine non-recurrence follow-up after resection. The starting material was PBMCs, obtained at follow-up. These receptor sequences come from a male donor with early-stage non-small cell lung cancer.

This clonotype has a handful of counts. The genes are TRBV12-3 or TRBV12-4 and TRBJ2-6, with TRBD1 as a possible D gene (5 bases). The V gene lost 6 bases and the J gene lost 0 bases, with 18 bases spanning the gap. The CDR3 is made up of 18 amino acids. Here the CDR3 reads CASSMYPQDHSGANVLTF. In DNA form, the CDR3 reads TGTGCCAGCAGCATGTACCCACAGGATCACTCTGGGGCCAACGTCCTGACTTTC.

This clonotype appeared many times. The chain links TRBV7-2 to TRBJ2-7; no clear D. Trimming left V 3 bases short and J 4 bases short, with 4 bases between. The CDR3 totals 11 residues. Germline CDR1 SGHTA, CDR2 FQGNSA. The DNA for the CDR3 is TGTGCCAGCAGCTTTTTATACGAGCAGTACTTC. This sequence encodes CASSFLYEQYF.

This clonotype was seen a few times. The V gene is TRBV3-1, the J gene TRBJ2-3, with D maybe TRBD1 (5 bases). CDR3 length equals 15 residues. Germline values: CDR1 LGHDT, CDR2 YNNKEL (reference sequence). V was shortened by 0 bases and J by 4 bases, with 11 bases between the two germline ends. As DNA, the CDR3 is TGTGCCAGCAGCCAAGACCAGGGCTCTGCAGATACGCAGTATTTT. Encoded protein: CASSQDQGSADTQYF.

V gene TRBV28 combines with J gene TRBJ1-1; D ambiguous. This CDR3 is 13 amino acids long. CDR1 and CDR2 from the germline V gene are MDHEN and SYDVKM. The V and J ends lost 2 bases and 9 bases respectively, with 13 bases between them. CDR3 sequence (DNA): TGTGCCAGCAGTTTACAACCGGGTTCAAAAGCTTTCTTT. Its translation: CASSLQPGSKAFF.

The sample holds many counts of this clonotype. The genes are TRBV6-2 or TRBV6-3 and TRBJ2-3; possible D gene TRBD1, 6 bases. Germline V gene lookup returns CDR1 MNHEY and CDR2 SVGEGT. CDR3 length equals 17 residues. V was trimmed by 5 bases and J by 4 bases, leaving 22 bases between them. CDR3 sequence reads: CASSPGQSRNWADTQYF. The CDR3 DNA reads as TGTGCCAGCAGTCCTGGACAGTCCCGCAATTGGGCAGATACGCAGTATTTT.

This clonotype came up many times. The V and J genes are TRBV3-1 and TRBJ2-1; 8 bases map to TRBD2. Looked up from germline, CDR1 is LGHDT and CDR2 is YNNKEL (reference sequence). The trim removed 0 bases at V and 1 base at J, leaving 14 bases unmatched. This CDR3 region has 20 residues. CDR3 amino acids: CASSQDGQLRGANSYNEQFF. The CDR3 bases are TGTGCCAGCAGCCAAGATGGCCAACTGCGGGGGGCCAATTCCTACAATGAGCAGTTCTTC.

At least ten counts were recorded for this clonotype. This chain uses TRBV19 with TRBJ1-2; maybe TRBD1 (6 bases). The V end was cut by 4 bases, the J end by 5 bases, with 26 bases between. Germline V CDR1 and CDR2: LNHDA, SQIVND (reference sequence). The CDR3 is 18 residues long. The CDR3, as DNA: TGTGCCAGTAGTAGTATCGGGGCACCCGGACAGATCGATTATGGCTACACCTTC. Translating gives CASSSIGAPGQIDYGYTF.

This clonotype was counted at least ten times. This chain links TRBV18 with TRBJ2-3; D unclear. V was pared by 5 bases and J by 0 bases, with 9 bases between. Germline V gene lookup returns CDR1 KGHSH and CDR2 LQKENI. This CDR3 is 14 amino acids long. CDR3 in amino acids: CASSDVTSTDTQYF. CDR3 bases: TGTGCCAGCTCAGACGTTACTAGCACAGATACGCAGTATTTT.

This clonotype was observed at least ten times. This rearrangement joins TRBV11-2 to TRBJ2-3; the D gene is possibly TRBD1 (6 bases). Germline-derived CDR1 and CDR2 are SGHAT and FQNNGV. The length of the CDR3 is 15 residues. The germline V and J ends were trimmed by 5 bases and 5 bases, with 17 bases remaining between them. CDR3 nucleotides: TGTGCCAGCAGCCCTCAGGGGAACGCCGGAGATACGCAGTATTTT. It yields the protein CASSPQGNAGDTQYF.

This clonotype was seen at least ten times. The rearrangement joins TRBV20-1 to TRBJ2-7; 7 bases match TRBD1. The CDR3 has 13 amino acids. Losses at the gene ends were 2 bases for V and 1 base for J; bases not matched to a gene: 2. The V gene's germline CDR1 is DFQATT and CDR2 SNEGSKA (reference sequence). Written as DNA, the CDR3 is TGCAGTGCTAGACGACAGGGATCCTACGAGCAGTACTTC. Protein sequence: CSARRQGSYEQYF.

This clonotype was counted only a few times. The chain employs TRBV3-1 and TRBJ1-1; 11 bases agree with TRBD1. With 1 base clipped from V and 4 bases from J, the junction kept 8 bases outside the gene matches. The CDR3 is 17 residues long. Germline loops: CDR1 LGHDT, CDR2 YNNKEL (reference sequence). CDR3 region: CASSQVFWGTGGTEAFF. The CDR3 DNA reads as TGTGCCAGCAGCCAAGTGTTCTGGGGGACAGGGGGCACTGAAGCTTTCTTT.

The table lists this clonotype with many counts. The chain joins TRBV5-1 to TRBJ2-2; perhaps TRBD2 as D (7 bases). From germline, CDR1 is SGHRS and CDR2 YFSETQ. CDR3 length: 17 residues. V dropped 1 base and J dropped 2 bases, with 15 bases sitting between them. CDR3 residues: CASSLSGGGLNTGELFF. The CDR3 nucleotides are TGCGCCAGCAGCTTGTCGGGCGGGGGCCTAAACACCGGGGAGCTGTTTTTT.

About this clonotype itself: This may stem from a read error, because a much larger clone lies one nucleotide away. This chain links TRBV19 with TRBJ2-3; no definite D call. In germline, CDR1 is LNHDA, CDR2 SQIVND (reference sequence). The CDR3 has 13 amino acids. Trimming took off 7 bases at V and 1 base at J, with 9 bases between the two ends. Here the CDR3 reads CASMQEGTDTQYF. In DNA form, the CDR3 reads TGTGCCAGTATGCAAGAGGGCACAGATACGCAGTATTTT.

The chain employs TRBV7-3 and TRBJ2-5; TRBD1 matches at 7 bases. This CDR3 spans 13 amino acids. CDR1 SGHTA and CDR2 FQGTGA come from the germline V gene. V lost 5 bases to trimming and J lost 3 bases; unmatched junction nucleotides: 3. The CDR3 loop reads CASSRGQEETQYF. CDR3 nucleotide sequence: TGTGCCAGCAGCCGAGGACAGGAAGAGACCCAGTACTTC.

This clonotype was counted at least ten times. The chain recombines TRBV7-2 with TRBJ1-2; 7 bases line up with TRBD1. Looked up from germline, CDR1 is SGHTA and CDR2 is FQGNSA. V trimming: 3 bases; J trimming: 12 bases; junction bases outside the gene matches: 10. The CDR3 extends over 13 amino acids. The CDR3 nucleotides read TGTGCCAGCAGCTTTCCGGGACAGATATACGACACCTTC. It specifies CASSFPGQIYDTF.

The V gene is TRBV6-1, the J gene TRBJ2-7; a weak D match, TRBD1 (6 bases). The CDR3 runs 14 residues. V dropped 1 base and J dropped 3 bases, with 10 bases sitting between them. CDR1 and CDR2 (germline): MNHNS, SASEGT. The CDR3 loop is CASSEVWGHYEQYF. As DNA, the CDR3 is TGTGCCAGCAGTGAAGTTTGGGGGCACTACGAGCAGTACTTC.